These 6 T cell receptor beta chains share one sample of origin, sequenced in a study of T cells in Graves' hyperthyroidism and ophthalmopathy. Amplification of TCR beta CDR3 regions used RNA as the template. The HTBI primer set was used in a first-round RT-PCR of the TCR CDR3. One entry per CDR3 protein, called by TCRdb with MiXCR from the multiplex PCR reads. The sample lists under 400,000 distinct CDR3 sequences; 15% to 18% were seen once. Sequencing used blood. The receptors derive from a woman aged 18 to 35 with Graves' hyperthyroidism that later progressed to Graves' ophthalmopathy.

The chain joins TRBV20-1 to TRBJ1-2; D is unclear. The CDR3 loop spans 11 amino acids. Germline assignment: CDR1 DFQATT and CDR2 SNEGSKA (reference sequence). Trimming removed 1 base at V and 8 bases at J, with 8 bases between. The DNA for the CDR3 is TGCAGTGCTAGAGTCGGTTGGGGCTACACCTTC. Translated, it gives CSARVGWGYTF.

This rearrangement joins TRBV25-1 to TRBJ1-2; no definite D call. The CDR3 is 12 amino acids. V lost 6 bases and J 3 bases, leaving 8 bases between the germline ends. Per the germline V gene, CDR1 is MGHDK and CDR2 is SYGVNS. For the CDR3, the DNA is TGTGCCAGCAGGGGAGCCCACTATGGCTACACCTTC. Protein sequence: CASRGAHYGYTF.

Note on this clonotype: A much larger clone sits a single nucleotide away, making a read error possible. The chain couples TRBV27 to TRBJ1-1; TRBD1 might be the D (5 bases). The length of the CDR3 is 14 residues. Germline V CDR1 and CDR2: MNHEY, SMNVEV (reference sequence). The V end was cut by 6 bases, the J end by 4 bases, with 15 bases between. The CDR3 loop reads CASSSPRGVTEAFF. In DNA, the CDR3 is TGTGCCAGCAGCTCTCCAAGGGGCGTCACTGAAGCTTTCTTT.

This clonotype was counted many times. V gene TRBV7-6 combines with J gene TRBJ2-3; D gene uncertain. The V and J ends lost 5 bases and 5 bases respectively, with 8 bases between them. Per germline, CDR1 SGHVS and CDR2 FNYEAQ. This CDR3 has 12 amino acids. The CDR3 sequence: CASSHWRDTQYF. CDR3 nucleotide sequence: TGTGCCAGCAGCCATTGGAGAGATACGCAGTATTTT.

Of note for this clonotype: A read error is possible here, since a much larger clone lies one base away. The chain joins TRBV20-1 to TRBJ2-7; D may be TRBD1 (5 bases). The germline V gene has CDR1 DFQATT and CDR2 SNEGSKA (reference sequence). There are 14 residues in the CDR3. V gave up 5 bases and J gave up 2 bases, with 16 bases separating them. CDR3 bases: TGCAGTGCTGGTTCATGGGGCCCCACCTACGAGCAGTACTTC. Its protein is CSAGSWGPTYEQYF.

At least ten counts were recorded for this clonotype. CDR3 sequence: CASSKTRTNTGELFF. In nucleotides, the CDR3 is TGTGCCAGCAGTAAGACAAGGACAAACACCGGGGAGCTGTTTTTT. The chain is built from TRBV2 and TRBJ2-2; the D gene is possibly TRBD1 (5 bases). Looked up from germline, CDR1 is SNHLY and CDR2 is FYNNEI. The CDR3 is 15 amino acids. The V end lost 5 bases, the J end lost 2 bases, and 12 bases lay between the germline ends.